The T cell receptor beta chain described here comes from a study of immune cell composition in non-small cell lung cancer. Germline-derived CDR1 and CDR2 are GTSNPN and SVGIG (reference sequence). There are 13 residues in the CDR3. With 1 base removed from V and 0 bases from J, the gap between germline ends came to 4 bases. TCRdb keeps only in-frame clones here, not all; method: immunoSEQ multiplex PCR. The profile covers approximately 13,000 clones, with about 84% appearing a single time and roughly 11% taken by the ten largest. The V call is TRBV30, the J call TRBJ1-5; D unresolved. The receptor's source is a human donor with non-small cell lung cancer. Sequenced input: lung tumor tissue. CDR3 nucleotide sequence: TGTGCCTGGAGTGGGGGTAGCAATCAGCCCCAGCATTTT. Translated: CAWSGGSNQPQHF.